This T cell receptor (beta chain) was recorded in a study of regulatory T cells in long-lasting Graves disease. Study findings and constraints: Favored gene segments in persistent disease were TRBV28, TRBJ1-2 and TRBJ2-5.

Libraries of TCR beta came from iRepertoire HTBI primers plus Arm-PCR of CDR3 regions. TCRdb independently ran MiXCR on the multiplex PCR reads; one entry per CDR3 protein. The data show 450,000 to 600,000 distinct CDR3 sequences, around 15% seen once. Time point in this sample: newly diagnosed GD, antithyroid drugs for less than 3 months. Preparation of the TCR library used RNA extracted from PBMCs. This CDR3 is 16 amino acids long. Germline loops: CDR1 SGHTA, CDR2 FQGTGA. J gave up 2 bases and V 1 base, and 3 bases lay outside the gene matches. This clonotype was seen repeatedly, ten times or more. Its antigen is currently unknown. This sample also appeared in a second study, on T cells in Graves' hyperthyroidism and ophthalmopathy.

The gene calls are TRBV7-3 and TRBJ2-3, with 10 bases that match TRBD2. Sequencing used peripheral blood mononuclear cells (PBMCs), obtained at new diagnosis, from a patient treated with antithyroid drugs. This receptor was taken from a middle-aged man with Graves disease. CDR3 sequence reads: CASSLRGLATTDTQYF. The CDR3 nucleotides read TGTGCCAGCAGCTTAAGGGGACTAGCGACCACAGATACGCAGTATTTT.